Below, 25 T cell receptor beta chains from the same sample are listed, as sequenced in a study of blood T cell repertoires in COVID-19. The method was immunoSEQ multiplex PCR; TCRdb's version includes in-frame clones alone and lacks a portion of them. The sample shows 16,000 or so clones, 85% to 90% of them seen only once. Sequences were obtained from peripheral blood. These receptors were obtained from a human donor in a cohort sampled during active COVID-19.

This rearrangement joins TRBV19 to TRBJ1-4, with TRBD1 matching 8 bases. CDR1 is LNHDA, CDR2 SQIVND, per germline (reference sequence). The CDR3 covers 15 residues. With 4 bases clipped from V and 6 bases from J, the junction kept 7 bases outside the gene matches. The CDR3 DNA sequence: TGTGCCAGTAGTACCGGACAGGGAGGGGATGAAAAACTGTTTTTT. This gives the protein CASSTGQGGDEKLFF.

The rearrangement uses TRBV7-3 and TRBJ2-5; a possible D gene is TRBD1 (6 bases). This CDR3 region has 16 residues. V shed 5 bases and J shed 1 base, with 17 bases lying between them. Per germline, CDR1 SGHTA and CDR2 FQGTGA. The CDR3 protein is CASSLQGSLPQETQYF. CDR3 sequence (DNA): TGTGCCAGCAGCCTACAGGGTTCCCTCCCCCAAGAGACCCAGTACTTC.

In its sample, this clone was seen once. CDR3 residues: CSVASGLAGATTLDTGELFF. CDR3 coding DNA: TGCAGCGTTGCCTCAGGACTAGCGGGGGCCACAACGCTAGACACCGGGGAGCTGTTTTTT. V gene TRBV29-1 combines with J gene TRBJ2-2, with 13 bases aligning to TRBD2. Germline-derived CDR1 and CDR2 are SQVTM and ANQGSEA. This CDR3 comprises 20 residues. Trimming at V came to 4 bases and at J to 3 bases, leaving 17 bases not matched to a gene.

The chain is built from TRBV6-6 and TRBJ2-7; TRBD2 aligns across 9 bases. V shed 0 bases, J shed 3 bases, and the junction held 6 bases outside the gene matches. Germline CDR1 is MNHNY and CDR2 is SVGAGI (reference sequence). This CDR3 contains 16 residues. The CDR3 is CASSYSSRGGLYEQYF. The CDR3 DNA is TGTGCCAGCAGTTACTCGTCGCGGGGGGGCCTCTACGAGCAGTACTTC.

This clone came up once. The chain joins TRBV20-1 to TRBJ1-1; D not certain. Germline CDR1 is DFQATT and CDR2 is SNEGSKA (reference sequence). Trimming cost V 3 bases and J 0 bases, with 8 bases left between them. The CDR3 consists of 13 residues. DNA for the CDR3: TGCAGTGCTAGTTGGCAGTTGAACACTGAAGCTTTCTTT. Amino acids: CSASWQLNTEAFF.

V and J are TRBV2 and TRBJ2-5; D remains ambiguous. CDR1 SNHLY and CDR2 FYNNEI come from the germline V gene. CDR3 size: 13 residues. V lost 5 bases to trimming and J lost 7 bases, with 14 bases between them. CDR3 DNA: TGTGCCAGCAGTATGAAACCACCGGGGACCCAGTACTTC. It codes for CASSMKPPGTQYF.

V and J are TRBV3-1 (or the pseudogene TRBV3-2) and TRBJ2-2; D is unresolved. Between the trimmed V and J ends, which lost 7 bases and 4 bases, there was a span of 10 bases. CDR3 length equals 13 residues. The germline CDR1 and CDR2 sequences are LGHDT and YNNKEL (reference sequence). CDR3 protein: CASTLPGTGELFF. In DNA, the CDR3 is TGTGCCAGCACCCTTCCCGGCACCGGGGAGCTGTTTTTT.

This sequence joins TRBV19 and TRBJ2-3, with TRBD2 matching over 11 bases. In germline, CDR1 is LNHDA, CDR2 SQIVND (reference sequence). V dropped 5 bases and J dropped 1; count of bases not matched to a gene: 11. The CDR3 is 18 amino acids. The CDR3 DNA is TGTGCCAGTAGTCTCACGCCTAGACTAGCGGGACGCACAGATACGCAGTATTTT. Its protein is CASSLTPRLAGRTDTQYF. The full variable domain, with the rest looked up from reference TRBV19 and TRBJ2-3, is DGGITQSPKYLFRKEGQNVTLSCEQNLNHDAMYWYRQDPGQGLRLIYYSQIVNDFQKGDIAEGYSVSREKKESFPLTVTSAQKNPTAFYLCASSLTPRLAGRTDTQYFGPGTRLTVL.

The rearrangement links TRBV18 to TRBJ2-2; 8 bases map to TRBD1. The germline V gene has CDR1 KGHSH and CDR2 LQKENI. The CDR3 spans 15 residues. The J segment lost 0 bases and the V segment lost 6 bases, leaving 3 bases of the junction unmatched. CDR3 sequence reads: CASSMDRANTGELFF. CDR3 DNA sequence: TGTGCCAGCTCTATGGACAGGGCGAACACCGGGGAGCTGTTTTTT.

The chain couples TRBV10-3 to TRBJ1-2; D possibly corresponds to TRBD1 (6 bases). Germline CDR1 and CDR2: ENHRY and SYGVKD. This CDR3 has 13 amino acids. Between the trimmed V and J ends, which lost 6 bases and 4 bases, there was a span of 12 bases. CDR3 nucleotide sequence: TGTGCCATCAGGATCGGACAGCTCTATGGCTACACCTTC. Protein product: CAIRIGQLYGYTF.

This chain links TRBV5-6 with TRBJ1-1; no definite D call. The germline gives CDR1 SGHDT, CDR2 YYEEEE. The germline V and J ends were trimmed by 1 base and 8 bases, with 12 bases remaining between them. CDR3 size: 13 residues. In DNA, the CDR3 is TGTGCCAGCAGCTTGTGGCCGACACCCGAAGCTTTCTTT. It is translated as CASSLWPTPEAFF.

V gene TRBV7-2 combines with J gene TRBJ2-1, with D possibly being TRBD2 (5 bases). V was trimmed by 5 bases and J by 15 bases, leaving 17 bases between them. Germline-derived CDR1 and CDR2 are SGHTA and FQGNSA. The CDR3 has 12 amino acids. The CDR3 here is CASSPPSPGRFF. The CDR3 region has the DNA TGTGCCAGCAGCCCTCCGAGCCCGGGGAGGTTCTTC.

The gene calls are TRBV6-2 or TRBV6-3 and TRBJ1-4; D unclear. The CDR3 spans 15 residues. Germline values: CDR1 MNHEY, CDR2 SVGEGT. Trimming stripped 1 base from V and 6 bases from J, with 12 bases between. DNA of the CDR3: TGTGCCAGCAGTTACTACGGGGTAACGGATGAAAAACTGTTTTTT. Translation gives CASSYYGVTDEKLFF.

V gene TRBV11-2 combines with J gene TRBJ1-5, with 7 bases lining up with TRBD1. Germline CDR1 and CDR2: SGHAT and FQNNGV. The CDR3 loop spans 14 amino acids. Trimming cost V 5 bases and J 7 bases; bases outside gene matches: 8. The CDR3 loop reads CASSLNRGGQPQHF. The DNA for the CDR3 is TGTGCCAGCAGCCTAAACAGGGGAGGCCAGCCCCAGCATTTT.

V gene TRBV6-5 combines with J gene TRBJ2-5, with a tentative D call TRBD2 (5 bases). Trimming removed 5 bases at V and 6 bases at J, with 13 bases between. The CDR3 runs 13 residues. CDR1 and CDR2 (germline): MNHEY, SVGAGI. CDR3 loop: CASSPGNEQTQYF. Here the CDR3 DNA reads TGTGCCAGCAGTCCCGGGAACGAACAGACCCAGTACTTC.

The V call is TRBV5-1, the J call TRBJ2-3; 13 bases align to TRBD2. The CDR3 spans 20 residues. Germline V gene lookup returns CDR1 SGHRS and CDR2 YFSETQ. V lost 0 bases to trimming and J lost 6 bases; unmatched junction nucleotides: 16. The DNA for the CDR3 is TGCGCCAGCAGCTTGGTATTAATTGGCGGGACTAGCGGGGCCAGCGATACGCAGTATTTT. Its translation: CASSLVLIGGTSGASDTQYF.

By proportion, this clone is medium-sized. DNA for the CDR3: TGTGCCAGCAGCACGAGGGGACAGGGGAAAGGCTACACCTTC. Translated: CASSTRGQGKGYTF. The chain is built from TRBV7-2 and TRBJ1-2, with TRBD1 matching over 10 bases. Germline CDR1 reads SGHTA; CDR2 reads FQGNSA. The length of the CDR3 is 14 residues. The J segment lost 8 bases and the V segment lost 5 bases, leaving 8 bases of the junction unmatched.

The chain uses TRBV7-2 and TRBJ1-5; D is undetermined. The CDR3 is 13 residues long. Trimming removed 4 bases from V and 2 bases from J, with 6 bases in between. Germline V gene data show CDR1 as SGHTA and CDR2 as FQGNSA. CDR3 in DNA: TGTGCCAGCAGCTACGAGGGCAATCAGCCCCAGCATTTT. This gives the protein CASSYEGNQPQHF.

V and J are TRBV19 and TRBJ1-6; TRBD1 is a possible D gene (5 bases). The V end lost 6 bases, the J end lost 7 bases, and 10 bases lay between the germline ends. Germline CDR1 LNHDA, CDR2 SQIVND (reference sequence). The CDR3 has 13 residues. CDR3 in amino acids: CASSPTVNSPLHF. The DNA of the CDR3 is TGTGCCAGTAGCCCGACAGTCAATTCACCCCTCCACTTT.

The rearrangement joins TRBV10-3 to TRBJ2-5, with TRBD2 identical over 10 bases. Germline assignment: CDR1 ENHRY and CDR2 SYGVKD. V was pared by 6 bases and J by 2 bases, with 6 bases of the junction left unmatched. The CDR3 runs 15 residues. CDR3 sequence: CAISPGLAIQETQYF. The CDR3 bases are TGTGCCATCAGCCCGGGACTAGCGATACAAGAGACCCAGTACTTC.

This rearrangement joins TRBV2 to TRBJ1-5; D possibly corresponds to TRBD1 (5 bases). CDR1 SNHLY and CDR2 FYNNEI come from the germline V gene. This CDR3 is 13 amino acids long. V lost 11 bases and J lost 1, with 12 bases in between. The DNA for the CDR3 is TGTGCCGGATCTGGGGGGAGCAATCAGCCCCAGCATTTT. Encoded protein: CAGSGGSNQPQHF. Looking up the rest from reference TRBV2 and TRBJ1-5 gives the full variable domain: EPEVTQTPSHQVTQMGQEVILRCVPISNHLYFYWYRQILGQKVEFLVSFYNNEISEKSEIFDDQFSVERPDGSNFTLKIRSTKLEDSAMYFCAGSGGSNQPQHFGDGTRLSIL.

The J gene is TRBJ1-2, the V gene TRBV5-1; D may be TRBD1 (5 bases). Germline V gene data show CDR1 as SGHRS and CDR2 as YFSETQ. Trimming took off 0 bases at V and 2 bases at J, with 14 bases between the two ends. The CDR3 is made up of 16 amino acids. CDR3 DNA: TGCGCCAGCAGCTTGGCCAGCACAGGCAGGAACTATGGCTACACCTTC. It specifies CASSLASTGRNYGYTF.

The CDR3 DNA reads TGTGCCAGCAGCTTAGATACATCCAGAAACACCATATATTTT. It yields the protein CASSLDTSRNTIYF. The chain recombines TRBV5-5 with TRBJ1-3, with unresolved D. Germline loops: CDR1 SGHKS, CDR2 YYEKEE (reference sequence). The CDR3 sequence is 14 residues long. Trimming shortened V by 2 bases and J by 5 bases, and 11 bases separated the two germline ends.

There are a few counts of this clone. The CDR3 DNA reads as TGCGCCAGCAGCCCCCTCCGGGGGGGGACATCCTACAATGAGCAGTTCTTC. The encoded protein is CASSPLRGGTSYNEQFF. This rearrangement joins TRBV4-1 to TRBJ2-1; 8 bases are shared with TRBD2. The germline V gene has CDR1 MGHRA and CDR2 YSYEKL. The CDR3 spans 17 residues. V lost 4 bases and J lost 1; bases outside the gene matches: 9.

The rearrangement links TRBV2 to TRBJ1-5; D is unclear. The CDR3 has 15 amino acids. Trimming took off 4 bases at V and 6 bases at J, with 16 bases between the two ends. The V gene's germline CDR1 is SNHLY and CDR2 FYNNEI. The CDR3 protein is CASSADPEGPQPQHF. CDR3 nucleotides: TGTGCCAGCAGTGCCGACCCCGAGGGCCCTCAGCCCCAGCATTTT.